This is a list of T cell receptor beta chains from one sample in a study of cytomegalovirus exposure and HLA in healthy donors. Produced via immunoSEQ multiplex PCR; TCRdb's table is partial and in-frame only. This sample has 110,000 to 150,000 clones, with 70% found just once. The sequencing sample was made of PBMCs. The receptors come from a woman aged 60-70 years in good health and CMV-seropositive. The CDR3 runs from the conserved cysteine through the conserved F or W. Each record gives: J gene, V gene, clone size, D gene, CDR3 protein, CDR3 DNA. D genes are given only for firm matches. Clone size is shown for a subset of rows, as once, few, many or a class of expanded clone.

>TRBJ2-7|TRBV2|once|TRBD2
CASSILGLAGPALSSYEQYF
TGTGCCAGCAGCATCCTCGGGCTAGCGGGACCTGCCCTTAGCTCCTACGAGCAGTACTTC
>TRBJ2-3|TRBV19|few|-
CASSPSGTDTQYF
TGTGCCAGTAGTCCAAGCGGGACAGATACGCAGTATTTT
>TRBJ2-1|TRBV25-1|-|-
CASSGVGGKTYNEQFF
TGTGCCAGCAGTGGCGTTGGGGGCAAAACCTACAATGAGCAGTTCTTC
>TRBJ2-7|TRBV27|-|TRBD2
CASNRAGGVSYEQYF
TGTGCCAGCAACCGAGCGGGAGGGGTGTCCTACGAGCAGTACTTC
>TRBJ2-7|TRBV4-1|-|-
CASSETPTVGYEQYF
TGCGCCAGCAGCGAAACCCCCACGGTCGGCTACGAGCAGTACTTC
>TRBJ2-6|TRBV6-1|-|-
CASSGTGSGANVLTF
TGTGCCAGCAGTGGAACAGGCTCTGGGGCCAACGTCCTGACTTTC
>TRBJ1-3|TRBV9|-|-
CASSVGGRVSGNTIYF
TGTGCCAGCAGCGTAGGAGGCAGGGTCTCTGGAAACACCATATATTTT
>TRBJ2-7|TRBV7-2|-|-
CASSSVEVAPTYEQYF
TGTGCCAGCAGCTCCGTGGAGGTTGCCCCAACCTACGAGCAGTACTTC
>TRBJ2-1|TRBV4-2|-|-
CASSQELANYNEQFF
TGTGCCAGCAGCCAAGAGCTAGCGAATTACAATGAGCAGTTCTTC
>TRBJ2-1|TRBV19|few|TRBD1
CASSRPGQGNEQFF
TGTGCCAGTAGTCGTCCGGGACAGGGGAATGAGCAGTTCTTC
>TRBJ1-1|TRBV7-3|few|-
CASSPRPGGEAFF
TGTGCCAGCAGCCCTCGGCCCGGAGGTGAAGCTTTCTTT
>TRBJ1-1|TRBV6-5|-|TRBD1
CASRDRLNTEAFF
TGTGCCAGCAGGGACAGGCTGAACACTGAAGCTTTCTTT
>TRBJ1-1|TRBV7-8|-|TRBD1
CASSYPGQSTEAFF
TGTGCCAGCAGTTACCCGGGACAGAGCACTGAAGCTTTCTTT
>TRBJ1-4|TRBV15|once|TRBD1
CATSSRQGSEKLFF
TGTGCCACCAGCAGTCGACAGGGCAGCGAAAAACTGTTTTTT
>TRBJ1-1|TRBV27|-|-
CASSFLNTEAFF
TGTGCCAGCAGTTTCTTGAACACTGAAGCTTTCTTT
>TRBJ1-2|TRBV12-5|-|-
CASGLAGMGGYTF
TGTGCTAGTGGTTTGGCGGGGATGGGTGGCTACACCTTC
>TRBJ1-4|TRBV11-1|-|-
CASSLERSNEKLFF
TGTGCCAGCAGCTTAGAACGGAGCAATGAAAAACTGTTTTTT
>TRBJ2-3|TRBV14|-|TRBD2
CASSQRRASGSTDTQYF
TGTGCCAGCAGCCAAAGAAGGGCTAGCGGGAGCACAGATACGCAGTATTTT
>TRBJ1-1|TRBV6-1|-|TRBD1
CASSGGQGYEAFF
TGTGCCAGCAGTGGCGGACAGGGATACGAAGCTTTCTTT
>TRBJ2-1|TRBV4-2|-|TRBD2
CASSQEGLATNEQFF
TGTGCCAGCAGCCAAGAGGGACTAGCGACCAATGAGCAGTTCTTC
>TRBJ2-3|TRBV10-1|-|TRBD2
CASSESIIKSGGRWSDTQYF
TGCGCCAGCAGTGAGTCGATTATCAAAAGCGGCGGGAGGTGGTCAGATACGCAGTATTTT
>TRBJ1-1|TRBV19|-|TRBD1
CASSIPATGINTEAFF
TGTGCCAGTAGTATACCCGCGACAGGGATAAACACTGAAGCTTTCTTT
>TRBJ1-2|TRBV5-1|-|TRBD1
CASSSGQGAYGYTF
TGCGCCAGCAGCTCAGGACAGGGGGCCTATGGCTACACCTTC
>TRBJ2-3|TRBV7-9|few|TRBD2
CASSLGLAGAGTDTQYF
TGTGCCAGCAGCCTAGGACTAGCGGGAGCGGGCACAGATACGCAGTATTTT
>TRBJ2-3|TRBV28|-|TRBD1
CASIRSGGGTSTDTQYF
TGTGCCAGCATCCGTTCAGGGGGCGGGACTAGCACAGATACGCAGTATTTT
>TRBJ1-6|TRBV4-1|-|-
CASSQWSDSPLHF
TGCGCCAGCAGCCAATGGTCGGATTCACCCCTCCACTTT
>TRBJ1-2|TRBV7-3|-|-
CASSLIRYDNPNYGYTF
TGTGCCAGCAGCTTAATAAGGTACGACAATCCTAACTATGGCTACACCTTC
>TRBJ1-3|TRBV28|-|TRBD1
CASGTGGAGGNTIYF
TGTGCCAGCGGCACAGGGGGCGCGGGAGGAAACACCATATATTTT
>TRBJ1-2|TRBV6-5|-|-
CASSRQVGRGYTF
TGTGCCAGCAGCCGACAGGTCGGGCGCGGCTACACCTTC
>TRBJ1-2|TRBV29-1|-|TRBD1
CSARDRAYYGYTF
TGCAGCGCCAGGGACAGGGCTTACTATGGCTACACCTTC
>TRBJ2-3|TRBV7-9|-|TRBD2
CASSSRRGGGDTQYF
TGTGCCAGCAGCTCCCGACGGGGGGGAGGGGATACGCAGTATTTT